Listed here are 26 T cell receptor beta chains from one sample, sequenced in a study of T cell repertoires in cytomegalovirus infection. No antigen is known for these receptors. TCRdb analysed the reads with MiXCR anew, one entry per CDR3 protein. The profile shows roughly 990,000 distinct CDR3 sequences, around 30% of them singletons. This sample comprised cultured CD8+ T cells from PBMCs, obtained from culture after CMV antigen stimulation. Receptors were obtained from a human donor in good health (CMV status not recorded). Some clones in this sample may be carry-over from other donors' samples.

This clonotype was picked up many times. This chain connects TRBV28 to TRBJ1-1, with D perhaps matching TRBD1 (5 bases). The V gene lost 6 bases and the J gene lost 6 bases, with 8 bases spanning the gap. The CDR3 covers 11 residues. Germline loops: CDR1 MDHEN, CDR2 SYDVKM. The CDR3 nucleotides are TGTGCCAGCAGGGACACATCTGAAGCTTTCTTT. As protein: CASRDTSEAFF.

This clonotype has only a few counts. The V call is TRBV15, the J call TRBJ1-1; D ambiguous. The CDR3 covers 12 residues. Trimming pared 3 bases from V and 4 bases from J, leaving 6 bases between. Germline-derived CDR1 and CDR2 are LNHNV and YYDKDF (reference sequence). CDR3 protein: CATSRVPTEAFF. The CDR3 DNA reads TGTGCCACCAGCAGGGTCCCCACTGAAGCTTTCTTT.

The rearrangement joins TRBV20-1 to TRBJ2-2; no firm D call. Trimming took 5 bases from V and 3 from J, leaving 4 bases between them. Per germline, CDR1 DFQATT and CDR2 SNEGSKA (reference sequence). This CDR3 is built from 11 residues. CDR3 in amino acids: CSASDTGELFF. Here the CDR3 DNA reads TGCAGTGCTTCAGACACCGGGGAGCTGTTTTTT.

This chain's CDR3 is CASGLDDRTGYTF. The CDR3 DNA reads as TGTGCTAGTGGTTTAGATGACAGGACTGGCTACACCTTC. The chain uses TRBV12-5 and TRBJ1-2; tentative D call: TRBD1 (6 bases). Per germline, CDR1 LGHNT and CDR2 FRNRAP. V was clipped by 3 bases and J by 7 bases, with 12 bases between them. This CDR3 region has 13 residues.

This clonotype was counted a few times. V usage is TRBV27 and J usage is TRBJ2-3; 9 bases agree with TRBD2. This CDR3 is built from 15 residues. Germline V gene sequence: CDR1 MNHEY, CDR2 SMNVEV (reference sequence). The V gene end was trimmed by 7 bases and the J gene end by 4 bases; junction bases not matched to a gene: 9. CDR3 in DNA: TGTGCCAGCACCGTTAGCGGGGGCCTCCCAGATACGCAGTATTTT. This translates into CASTVSGGLPDTQYF.

In this sample, this clonotype turned up a few times. The V call is TRBV4-2, the J call TRBJ1-3, with D possibly TRBD1 on 5 matching bases. There are 17 residues in the CDR3. V gave up 0 bases and J gave up 4 bases, with 16 bases separating them. The germline V gene encodes CDR1 LGHNA and CDR2 YNFKEQ. The CDR3 DNA reads TGTGCCAGCAGCCAAGATGAGGGGACTGCTTGGGGAAACACCATATATTTT. Its translation is CASSQDEGTAWGNTIYF.

The V gene is TRBV7-9, the J gene TRBJ1-2, with 7 bases lining up with TRBD1. After removal of 5 bases from V and 3 bases from J, the junction contained 9 bases not matched to a gene. The germline CDR1 and CDR2 sequences are SEHNR and FQNEAQ (reference sequence). The CDR3 loop spans 15 amino acids. The CDR3 region is CASSPRQGGDYGYTF. The DNA for the CDR3 is TGTGCCAGCAGCCCACGACAGGGAGGGGACTATGGCTACACCTTC.

The chain combines TRBV12-3 or TRBV12-4 with TRBJ1-5; a weak D match, TRBD1 (5 bases). The V gene lost 10 bases and the J gene lost 6 bases, with 16 bases spanning the gap. CDR3 length: 13 amino acids. This CDR3 reads CATSGLQGQPQHF. Written as DNA, the CDR3 is TGTGCCACCTCGGGACTCCAGGGTCAGCCCCAGCATTTT.

The chain couples TRBV20-1 to TRBJ1-2; D is unclear. CDR3 size: 18 residues. Looked up from germline, CDR1 is DFQATT and CDR2 is SNEGSKA (reference sequence). Trimming removed 5 bases at V and 6 bases at J, with 31 bases between. CDR3 amino acids: CSAQWSGLVGSPIDGYTF. Here the CDR3 DNA reads TGCAGTGCTCAATGGTCAGGACTTGTTGGGTCCCCCATTGATGGCTACACCTTC.

The chain couples TRBV19 to TRBJ2-1; the match to TRBD2 covers 9 bases. V gave up 0 bases and J gave up 0 bases; unmatched junction bases: 3. The germline CDR1 and CDR2 sequences are LNHDA and SQIVND (reference sequence). This CDR3 is 17 amino acids long. For the CDR3, the DNA is TGTGCCAGTAGTATAGATAGCGGGAGAGCCTCCTACAATGAGCAGTTCTTC. This sequence encodes CASSIDSGRASYNEQFF.

The chain joins TRBV10-3 to TRBJ2-7; 9 positions match TRBD1. The V gene end was trimmed by 4 bases and the J gene end by 2 bases; junction bases not matched to a gene: 12. Germline-derived CDR1 and CDR2 are ENHRY and SYGVKD. There are 17 residues in the CDR3. The CDR3 protein is CAISVQGRTGEAYEQYF. The CDR3 coding sequence is TGTGCCATCAGTGTTCAAGGCAGGACAGGGGAGGCCTACGAGCAGTACTTC.

The table lists this clonotype with a few counts. This chain's CDR3 is CASTVAAFNTEAFF. The CDR3 region has the DNA TGTGCCAGTACGGTCGCTGCGTTCAACACTGAAGCTTTCTTT. The chain employs TRBV19 and TRBJ1-1; D gene ambiguous. The CDR3 runs 14 residues. V lost 7 bases to trimming and J lost 2 bases, with 14 bases between them. Per the germline V gene, CDR1 is LNHDA and CDR2 is SQIVND (reference sequence).

This clonotype was detected a few times. The CDR3 bases are TGCGCCAGCAGCCAAGGCCCAGGAGGGGATCAGCCCCAGCATTTT. Residues: CASSQGPGGDQPQHF. The V and J genes are TRBV4-1 and TRBJ1-5; a possible D gene is TRBD1 (5 bases). The CDR3 is 15 residues long. V was shortened by 1 base and J by 5 bases, with 12 bases between the two germline ends. CDR1 MGHRA and CDR2 YSYEKL come from the germline V gene.

This clonotype was observed a handful of times. The V gene is TRBV10-3, the J gene TRBJ2-1; no clear D. Trimming cost V 0 bases and J 0 bases, with 12 bases left between them. The CDR3 spans 17 residues. Per germline, CDR1 ENHRY and CDR2 SYGVKD. This CDR3 reads CAISESGSPSSYNEQFF. CDR3 DNA: TGTGCCATCAGTGAGTCAGGCTCACCGAGCTCCTACAATGAGCAGTTCTTC.

This clonotype was counted between two and nine times. The chain recombines TRBV7-2 with TRBJ1-2; a weak D match, TRBD1 (5 bases). The CDR3 totals 15 residues. Germline CDR1 is SGHTA and CDR2 is FQGNSA. V was trimmed by 4 bases and J by 4 bases, leaving 16 bases between them. In DNA form, the CDR3 reads TGTGCCAGCAGCTATCTACAGGAGGAATCCTATGGCTACACCTTC. Translation: CASSYLQEESYGYTF.

This clonotype was picked up a small number of times. The J gene is TRBJ1-1, the V gene TRBV14; D is uncertain. Looked up from germline, CDR1 is SGHDN and CDR2 is FVKESK. Trimming stripped 4 bases from V and 6 bases from J, with 15 bases between. CDR3 length: 14 residues. The CDR3 sequence: CASSRRTGVAEAFF. CDR3 sequence (DNA): TGTGCCAGCAGCCGCAGAACCGGCGTCGCTGAAGCTTTCTTT.

This clonotype was seen more than once but under ten times. The chain employs TRBV19 and TRBJ1-5; 9 bases are shared with TRBD1. This CDR3 has 19 amino acids. The trim removed 5 bases at V and 0 bases at J, leaving 14 bases unmatched. From germline, CDR1 is LNHDA and CDR2 SQIVND (reference sequence). The CDR3 bases are TGTGCCAGTAGTCCGGGGACAGGGAAAATATATTATAGCAATCAGCCCCAGCATTTT. Translation: CASSPGTGKIYYSNQPQHF.

The V and J genes are TRBV5-6 and TRBJ1-1; TRBD1 agrees at 10 bases. CDR1 is SGHDT, CDR2 YYEEEE, per germline. V shed 2 bases and J 3 bases; nucleotides not matched to a gene: 7. This CDR3 is built from 16 residues. The CDR3 here is CASSFYAGTGDTEAFF. The DNA of the CDR3 is TGTGCCAGCAGCTTCTACGCCGGGACAGGGGACACTGAAGCTTTCTTT.

The V call is TRBV5-4, the J call TRBJ2-5; 10 bases match TRBD1. The CDR3 loop spans 15 amino acids. V dropped 5 bases and J dropped 4; count of bases not matched to a gene: 8. Germline loops: CDR1 SGHNT, CDR2 YYREEE (reference sequence). The CDR3 here is CASSLGQGGRETQYF. CDR3 in DNA: TGTGCCAGCAGTTTAGGACAGGGGGGTCGAGAGACCCAGTACTTC.

This clonotype was seen a few times. The gene calls are TRBV19 and TRBJ1-3; D not certain. CDR3 length equals 15 residues. Trimming shortened V by 1 base and J by 0 bases, and 7 bases separated the two germline ends. The germline V gene encodes CDR1 LNHDA and CDR2 SQIVND (reference sequence). DNA for the CDR3: TGTGCCAGTAGTATAGCTTTAATCTCTGGAAACACCATATATTTT. Translating gives CASSIALISGNTIYF. The full variable domain, rest sourced from reference TRBV19 and TRBJ1-3, is DGGITQSPKYLFRKEGQNVTLSCEQNLNHDAMYWYRQDPGQGLRLIYYSQIVNDFQKGDIAEGYSVSREKKESFPLTVTSAQKNPTAFYLCASSIALISGNTIYFGEGSWLTVV.

This clonotype was recorded a few times. This CDR3 is CSVEDYSGANVLTF. The DNA for the CDR3 is TGCAGCGTTGAAGATTACTCTGGGGCCAACGTCCTGACTTTC. The V and J genes are TRBV29-1 and TRBJ2-6, with D hard to call. V gave up 0 bases and J gave up 0 bases, with 3 bases separating them. Germline loops: CDR1 SQVTM, CDR2 ANQGSEA. This CDR3 is built from 14 residues.

The CDR3 protein is CASSQGSASGKLFF. CDR3 DNA: TGCGCCAGCAGCCAAGGGTCTGCCTCGGGAAAACTGTTTTTT. The V and J genes are TRBV4-1 and TRBJ1-4; no firm D call. Trimming removed 1 base at V and 10 bases at J, with 13 bases between. This CDR3 region has 14 residues. The V gene's germline CDR1 is MGHRA and CDR2 YSYEKL.

The chain carries TRBV5-6 and TRBJ2-7; D remains ambiguous. Germline V gives CDR1 SGHDT, CDR2 YYEEEE. CDR3 size: 13 residues. Trimming pared 1 base from V and 3 bases from J, leaving 8 bases between. The CDR3 loop is CASSLTPDYEQYV. The CDR3 DNA reads TGTGCCAGCAGCTTGACACCGGACTACGAGCAGTACGTC.

The chain carries TRBV27 and TRBJ1-6; D not certain. The V and J ends lost 5 bases and 0 bases respectively, with 14 bases between them. Germline CDR1 reads MNHEY; CDR2 reads SMNVEV (reference sequence). The CDR3 has 17 amino acids. For the CDR3, the DNA is TGTGCCAGCAGTCTCTCCCGTGCAATCTCCTATAATTCACCCCTCCACTTT. Its protein is CASSLSRAISYNSPLHF.

The chain employs TRBV6-5 and TRBJ2-3; the D call may be TRBD1 or TRBD2 (5 bases each). Germline assignment: CDR1 MNHEY and CDR2 SVGAGI. The CDR3 extends over 15 amino acids. V lost 6 bases to trimming and J lost 2 bases, with 15 bases between them. In DNA, the CDR3 is TGTGCCAGCAGCTTGGGACCATACAACACAGATACGCAGTATTTT. Residues: CASSLGPYNTDTQYF.

CDR3 in amino acids: CASSQGGWTDSSGNTIYF. The CDR3 nucleotides read TGTGCCAGCAGCCAAGGGGGATGGACAGACAGCTCTGGAAACACCATATATTTT. The rearrangement uses TRBV4-2 and TRBJ1-3, with D tentatively TRBD1 (6 bases). CDR1 LGHNA and CDR2 YNFKEQ come from the germline V gene. This CDR3 has 18 amino acids. The V end was cut by 1 base, the J end by 0 bases, with 16 bases between.